This T cell receptor (beta chain) was captured in a study of shared clonotypes between healthy human individuals. Produced via immunoSEQ multiplex PCR; TCRdb's table is partial and in-frame only. The top ten hold more than 1.5% of the sample, which has some 790,000 clones, 55% to 75% seen once. Germline V gives CDR1 KGHSH, CDR2 LQKENI. The CDR3 runs 14 residues. The germline V and J ends were trimmed by 5 bases and 1 base, with 12 bases remaining between them. The chain employs TRBV18 and TRBJ2-7, with a tentative D call TRBD1 (6 bases). This TCR came from a woman aged 25 to 39 in good health. Sequenced material: memory CD4+ T cells sorted from blood. Documented subset: CD45RA-negative fraction. CDR3 in amino acids: CASSGDTVSYEQYF. Written as DNA, the CDR3 is TGTGCCAGCTCAGGGGACACCGTTTCCTACGAGCAGTACTTC.